A single T cell receptor beta chain is shown here with its context. Its antigen is unknown. Since the library was made to target alpha chains, this beta chain is a stray read and its abundance is not meaningful. This sample was taken from a study of spatial heterogeneity in lung cancer. In germline, CDR1 is MNHNY, CDR2 SVGAGI (reference sequence). This CDR3 comprises 18 residues. Trimming removed 0 bases from V and 2 bases from J, with 16 bases in between. Via MiXCR, TCRdb re-called the 5' RACE reads, giving one row per CDR3 protein. Among about 6,000 distinct CDR3 sequences, approximately 16% were seen once, and the ten largest hold about 10%. Sample time point: sample taken at primary tumor resection. The cohort: some 70 early-stage, untreated non-small cell lung cancer patients. The sequenced material consisted of unsorted whole RNA from tumor, nontumor lung or frozen PBMC. Notes on the study in general: Beta chains had 13% to 15% coverage of tumor T cells, and alpha chains had roughly 7.1%. Counts that tracked tumor mutation counts were those of expanded intratumoral alpha and beta TCRs.

The sequence was obtained from a male donor with early-stage non-small cell lung cancer. This chain joins TRBV6-6 and TRBJ1-4; the D gene is possibly TRBD1 (6 bases). The sample in question was lung tumor tissue, obtained at surgery. The DNA for the CDR3 is TGTGCCAGCAGTTACTCGACGCAGGGGAAAATTACTAATGAAAAACTGTTTTTT. It translates to CASSYSTQGKITNEKLFF.